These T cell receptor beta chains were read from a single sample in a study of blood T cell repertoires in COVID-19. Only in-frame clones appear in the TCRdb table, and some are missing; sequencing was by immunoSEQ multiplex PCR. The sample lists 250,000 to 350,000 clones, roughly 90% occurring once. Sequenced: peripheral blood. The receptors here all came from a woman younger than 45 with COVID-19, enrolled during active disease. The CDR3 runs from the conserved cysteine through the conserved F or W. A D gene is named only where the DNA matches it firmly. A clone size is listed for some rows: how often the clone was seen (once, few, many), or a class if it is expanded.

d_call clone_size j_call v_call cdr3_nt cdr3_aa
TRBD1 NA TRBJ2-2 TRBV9 TGTGCCAGCAGCCAGGGACAGATGAACACCGGGGAGCTGTTTTTT CASSQGQMNTGELFF
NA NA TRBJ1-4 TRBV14 TGTGCCAGCAGCCAAGAGCATGACAGGCGCCGTGTCGGAACTAATGAAAAACTGTTTTTT CASSQEHDRRRVGTNEKLFF
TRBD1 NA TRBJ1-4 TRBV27 TGTGCCAGCAGCCCGTGGGACAGGGAGAATGAAAAACTGTTTTTT CASSPWDRENEKLFF
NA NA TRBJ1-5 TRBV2 TGTGCCAGCAGTGAAAGGCAGGCGTATCAGCCCCAGCATTTT CASSERQAYQPQHF
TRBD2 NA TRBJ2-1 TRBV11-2 TGTGCCAGCAGCTTAGTAACTAGCGGGAGAGGAAATGAGCAGTTCTTC CASSLVTSGRGNEQFF
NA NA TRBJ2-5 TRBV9 TGTGCCAGCAGCGTAGCTTCCGGGGTGTACCAAGAGACCCAGTACTTC CASSVASGVYQETQYF
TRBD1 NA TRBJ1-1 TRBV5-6 TGTGCCAGCAGCTTCGGACAGGCCAACACTGAAGCTTTCTTT CASSFGQANTEAFF
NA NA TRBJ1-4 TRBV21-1 TGTGCCAGCAGCAAAGAGGTCCAGGGGGGAACTCCATTCATCACTAATGAAAAACTGTTTTTT CASSKEVQGGTPFITNEKLFF
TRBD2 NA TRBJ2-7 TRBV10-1 TGCGCCAGCAGCCCTGGGACTAGCGGGAGAAACGAGCAGTACTTC CASSPGTSGRNEQYF
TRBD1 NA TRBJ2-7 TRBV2 TGTGCCAGCAGTGTTCCAGTTCCGGGACAGGGGGCCTACGAGCAGTACTTC CASSVPVPGQGAYEQYF
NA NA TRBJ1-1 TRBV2 TGTGCCAGCAGTGTTTACGGGCGGGGAGGAGCTTTCTTT CASSVYGRGGAFF
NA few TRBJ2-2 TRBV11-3 TGTGCCAGCAGCTTAAGGAGGACCGGGGAGCTGTTTTTT CASSLRRTGELFF
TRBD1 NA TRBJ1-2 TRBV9 TGTGCCAGCAGCGTAGAAGCCGGGACAGCTACTAACTATGGCTACACCTTC CASSVEAGTATNYGYTF
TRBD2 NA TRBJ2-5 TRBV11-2 TGTGCCAGCAGCTTAACGGGAGGGATGTATGTAGAGACCCAGTACTTC CASSLTGGMYVETQYF
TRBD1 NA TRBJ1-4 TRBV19 TGTGCCAGTAGTATCGGACAGGGGGGTGAAAAACTGTTTTTT CASSIGQGGEKLFF
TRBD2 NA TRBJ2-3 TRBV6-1 TGTGCCAGCAGTGAGGCTAGCGGGATGGCAGATACGCAGTATTTT CASSEASGMADTQYF
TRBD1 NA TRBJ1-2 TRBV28 TGTGCCAGCAGTTTACGGGCAGGGGGCTATGGCTACACCTTC CASSLRAGGYGYTF
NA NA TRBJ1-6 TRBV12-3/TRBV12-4 TGTGCCAGCAGTTCCCAAAATAATTCACCCCTCCACTTT CASSSQNNSPLHF
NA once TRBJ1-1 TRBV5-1 TGCGCCAGCAGCTTGGTATCGGGGATAGGGCTGAACACTGAAGCTTTCTTT CASSLVSGIGLNTEAFF
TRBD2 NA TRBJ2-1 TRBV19 TGTGCCAGTAGTGTAGGACTAGCGGGAGCCAATGAGCAGTTCTTC CASSVGLAGANEQFF
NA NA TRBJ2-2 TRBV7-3 TGTGCCAGCAGCTTAAGTCCGGGACTTTTAACCGGGGAGCTGTTTTTT CASSLSPGLLTGELFF
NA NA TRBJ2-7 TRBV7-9 TGTGCCAGCCACCCAGCGGCAGGCCTCGCACAGCAGTACTTC CASHPAAGLAQQYF
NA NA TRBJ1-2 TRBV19 TGTGCCAGTAGTATAGGTTCTGGATCGTTAGCCTATGGCTACACCTTC CASSIGSGSLAYGYTF
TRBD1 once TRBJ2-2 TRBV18 TGTGCCAGCTCACCACGGCAGGGGGCTGCCGGGGAGCTGTTTTTT CASSPRQGAAGELFF
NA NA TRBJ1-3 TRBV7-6 TGTGCCAGCAGCTTGAGTCCGGGGGGAAACACCATATATTTT CASSLSPGGNTIYF
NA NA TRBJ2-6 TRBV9 TGTGCCAGCAGCGTATTTGTTGGTAGCTCTGGGGCCAACGTCCTGACTTTC CASSVFVGSSGANVLTF
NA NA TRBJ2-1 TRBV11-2 TGTGCCAGCAGCACAGACCGAACCGCCAATGAGCAGTTCTTC CASSTDRTANEQFF
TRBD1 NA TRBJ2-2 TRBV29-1 TGCAGCGTTCTGACAGGGGGTGTTGCCGGGGAGCTGTTTTTT CSVLTGGVAGELFF
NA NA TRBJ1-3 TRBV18 TGTGCCAGCTCGCCAACGGGGGTAGACACCATATATTTT CASSPTGVDTIYF
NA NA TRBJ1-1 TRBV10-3 TGTGCCATCAGTGTTGGCCAGGAGAGGGCTGAAGCTTTCTTT CAISVGQERAEAFF
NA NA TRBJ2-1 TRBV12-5 TGTGCTAGTGATGGGACTCCGCGCTACAATGAGCAGTTCTTC CASDGTPRYNEQFF
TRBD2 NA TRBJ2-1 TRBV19 TGTGCCAGTAGTATCCTAGCGGGAGGCAATGAGCAGTTCTTC CASSILAGGNEQFF
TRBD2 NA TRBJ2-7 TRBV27 TGTGCCAGCAGTTCAGCGACTAGCGGCTACTCCTACGAGCAGTACTTC CASSSATSGYSYEQYF
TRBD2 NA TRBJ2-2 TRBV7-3 TGTGCCAGCAGCTTTGCGGGACTAGCGAGTACCACCGGGGAGCTGTTTTTT CASSFAGLASTTGELFF
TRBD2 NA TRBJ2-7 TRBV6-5 TGTGCCAGCAGTTATCGGCGGGGACTATCCTACGAGCAGTACTTC CASSYRRGLSYEQYF
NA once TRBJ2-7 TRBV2 TGTGCCAGCAGTCCCCCCCCGGGATCCCAAAACGAGCAGTACTTC CASSPPPGSQNEQYF
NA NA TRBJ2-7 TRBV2 TGTGCCAGCAGCTTTACAGGGAGCGACGAGCAGTACTTC CASSFTGSDEQYF
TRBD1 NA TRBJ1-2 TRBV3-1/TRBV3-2 TGTGCCAGCAGCCAAGATTGGACAGGGATCCATGGCTACACCTTC CASSQDWTGIHGYTF
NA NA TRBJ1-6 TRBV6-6 TGTGCCAGCACCTTAGAGGGACTTGGGGATTCACCCCTCCACTTT CASTLEGLGDSPLHF
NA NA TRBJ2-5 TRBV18 TGTGCCAGCTCACCAATGGGCGGACTCGCAAAAGAGACCCAGTACTTC CASSPMGGLAKETQYF